The 20 T cell receptor beta chains presented below share a single source sample, sequenced in a study of blood T cell repertoires in COVID-19. Sequenced by immunoSEQ multiplex PCR; TCRdb stores in-frame clones only, minus some. Of roughly 200,000 clones in the sample, around 80% are singletons; the top ten hold around 30%. The specimen sequenced was peripheral blood. The receptors were sampled from a man between 40 and 49 years old with acute or convalescent COVID-19.

The rearrangement uses TRBV28 and TRBJ1-5; tentative D call: TRBD1 (6 bases). V was clipped by 4 bases and J by 3 bases, with 13 bases between them. Germline V CDR1 and CDR2: MDHEN, SYDVKM. CDR3 length equals 15 residues. CDR3 nucleotide sequence: TGTGCCAGCAGTTCTTTTAGGACAGACAATCAGCCCCAGCATTTT. Its translation is CASSSFRTDNQPQHF.

This rearrangement joins TRBV27 to TRBJ2-3, with 7 bases lining up with TRBD2. CDR3 size: 13 residues. V dropped 6 bases and J dropped 2; count of bases not matched to a gene: 2. Germline V CDR1 and CDR2: MNHEY, SMNVEV (reference sequence). CDR3 region: CASRGRATDTQYF. The CDR3 bases are TGTGCCAGCAGGGGGAGGGCCACAGATACGCAGTATTTT.

The V gene is TRBV11-1, the J gene TRBJ1-1; a weak D match, TRBD1 (5 bases). V gave up 6 bases and J gave up 3 bases, with 14 bases separating them. The CDR3 extends over 14 amino acids. Per germline, CDR1 SGHAT and CDR2 FQDESV (reference sequence). This CDR3 reads CASRKGIFDTEAFF. The CDR3 DNA sequence: TGTGCCAGCAGGAAGGGGATATTTGACACTGAAGCTTTCTTT.

The genes are TRBV5-1 and TRBJ2-7; the match to TRBD1 covers 9 bases. From germline, CDR1 is SGHRS and CDR2 YFSETQ. J gave up 6 bases and V 3 bases, and 4 bases lay outside the gene matches. The CDR3 contains 13 residues. CDR3 protein: CASSSGQGSEQYF. The CDR3 nucleotides read TGCGCCAGCAGCTCGGGACAGGGCTCCGAGCAGTACTTC.

The chain is built from TRBV6-5 and TRBJ1-5, with 10 positions matching TRBD1. V shed 5 bases, J shed 6 bases, and the junction held 7 bases outside the gene matches. Germline V gives CDR1 MNHEY, CDR2 SVGAGI. The CDR3 covers 15 residues. Here the CDR3 reads CASSPRDRGVQPQHF. CDR3 coding DNA: TGTGCCAGCAGTCCCCGGGACAGGGGCGTTCAGCCCCAGCATTTT.

This sequence joins TRBV19 and TRBJ2-1, with TRBD2 matching over 11 bases. V shed 6 bases, J shed 5 bases, and the junction held 9 bases outside the gene matches. The germline V gene has CDR1 LNHDA and CDR2 SQIVND (reference sequence). This CDR3 is built from 16 residues. The CDR3 DNA reads as TGTGCCAGTAGCCATCAACTAGCGGGAGTGCACAATGAGCAGTTCTTC. Translated: CASSHQLAGVHNEQFF.

The J gene is TRBJ1-2, the V gene TRBV5-1; possible D gene TRBD1, 5 bases. Germline assignment: CDR1 SGHRS and CDR2 YFSETQ. The CDR3 has 13 amino acids. Trimming took 4 bases from V and 4 from J, leaving 11 bases between them. DNA of the CDR3: TGCGCCAGCAGCCCTACAGGCCTCTATGGCTACACCTTC. Translated, it gives CASSPTGLYGYTF.

The chain carries TRBV5-5 and TRBJ2-7, with TRBD2 matching 7 bases. V lost 10 bases to trimming and J lost 4 bases; unmatched junction nucleotides: 20. The CDR3 consists of 16 residues. Germline CDR1 SGHKS, CDR2 YYEKEE (reference sequence). DNA of the CDR3: TGTGCCTACCTCCCCACACGGAAGGGGCGGGGGTACGAGCAGTACTTC. It translates to CAYLPTRKGRGYEQYF.

CDR3 bases: TGTGCCAGCTCCATGAGAGGCAGGGAAGAGACCCAGTACTTC. Its protein product is CASSMRGREETQYF. The chain combines TRBV18 with TRBJ2-5; TRBD1 is a possible D gene (5 bases). The CDR3 runs 14 residues. CDR1 is KGHSH, CDR2 LQKENI, per germline. Trimming removed 6 bases at V and 3 bases at J, with 14 bases between.

The chain recombines TRBV27 with TRBJ1-1, with D tentatively TRBD1 (6 bases). Trimming took off 5 bases at V and 8 bases at J, with 24 bases between the two ends. The CDR3 contains 16 residues. Germline-derived CDR1 and CDR2 are MNHEY and SMNVEV (reference sequence). CDR3 DNA: TGTGCCAGCAGTAAGACAGGACGGACGTACAACGGCGAAGCTTTCTTT. It encodes CASSKTGRTYNGEAFF.

V usage is TRBV3-1 (or the pseudogene TRBV3-2) and J usage is TRBJ1-1; TRBD1 aligns across 7 bases. The germline gives CDR1 LGHDT, CDR2 YNNKEL (reference sequence). The CDR3 totals 14 residues. V lost 0 bases, J lost 4 bases, and 2 bases stayed unmatched. As DNA, the CDR3 is TGTGCCAGCAGCCAAGATCAGGGGGGCACTGAAGCTTTCTTT. It specifies CASSQDQGGTEAFF.

This clone was seen a handful of times. The V and J genes are TRBV7-9 and TRBJ2-1; TRBD1 is a possible D gene (6 bases). In germline, CDR1 is SEHNR, CDR2 FQNEAQ (reference sequence). Trimming removed 5 bases at V and 0 bases at J, with 14 bases between. The CDR3 runs to 16 residues. The CDR3 DNA follows: TGTGCCAGCAGCCCACGAAGGGGGTCCTCCTACAATGAGCAGTTCTTC. This sequence encodes CASSPRRGSSYNEQFF.

This clone was counted only a few times. The chain has TRBV6-6 and TRBJ1-2; 9 positions agree with TRBD1. The length of the CDR3 is 15 residues. Losses at the gene ends were 0 bases for V and 4 bases for J; bases not matched to a gene: 3. Germline CDR1 reads MNHNY; CDR2 reads SVGAGI (reference sequence). CDR3 coding DNA: TGTGCCAGCAGTTACTCCACAGGGGGCGCCTATGGCTACACCTTC. Translating it yields CASSYSTGGAYGYTF.

The chain has TRBV3-1 (or the pseudogene TRBV3-2) and TRBJ1-5, with D perhaps TRBD1 (5 bases). V gave up 3 bases and J gave up 11 bases, with 11 bases separating them. Germline CDR1 LGHDT, CDR2 YNNKEL (reference sequence). The CDR3 length is 12 residues. The CDR3 spells CASSQPGGTQHF. CDR3 nucleotides: TGTGCCAGCAGCCAGCCCGGGGGAACCCAGCATTTT.

This clone was counted between two and nine times. V usage is TRBV7-2 and J usage is TRBJ1-5; D unclear. Germline CDR1 reads SGHTA; CDR2 reads FQGNSA. Trimming took off 5 bases at V and 3 bases at J, with 8 bases between the two ends. This CDR3 is 13 amino acids long. Here the CDR3 reads CASSTGINQPQHF. The CDR3 DNA is TGTGCCAGCAGCACCGGGATCAATCAGCCCCAGCATTTT.

The chain recombines TRBV2 with TRBJ1-4; weak D call: TRBD1 (6 bases). CDR1 and CDR2 (germline): SNHLY, FYNNEI. Deletions cut 5 bases from V and 3 bases from J, with 25 bases between. This CDR3 has 19 amino acids. CDR3: CASSYLIPTGARPNEKLFF. CDR3 DNA: TGTGCCAGCAGTTACCTTATCCCGACAGGCGCTCGACCTAATGAAAAACTGTTTTTT.

The chain has TRBV27 and TRBJ1-1; TRBD1 matches 7 bases. This CDR3 spans 15 amino acids. Germline CDR1 is MNHEY and CDR2 is SMNVEV (reference sequence). V was clipped by 5 bases and J by 2 bases; unmatched bases: 8. CDR3 sequence: CASSVLGQLNTEAFF. DNA of the CDR3: TGTGCCAGCAGTGTTCTGGGACAGTTAAACACTGAAGCTTTCTTT.

The chain uses TRBV7-2 and TRBJ2-1; 12 bases line up with TRBD2. The CDR3 contains 14 residues. The V segment lost 7 bases and the J segment 8 bases; nucleotides outside the gene matches: 6. CDR1 is SGHTA, CDR2 FQGNSA, per germline. The CDR3 sequence: CASTLGTSGHEQFF. The CDR3, as DNA: TGTGCCAGCACCCTAGGGACTAGCGGGCATGAGCAGTTCTTC.

This clone was found a few times. The gene calls are TRBV19 and TRBJ2-7; D may be TRBD2 (5 bases). The length of the CDR3 is 14 residues. The germline gives CDR1 LNHDA, CDR2 SQIVND (reference sequence). V lost 3 bases and J lost 6, with 15 bases in between. DNA for the CDR3: TGTGCCAGTAGTATTCAGTGGGCGAGCGGCGAGCAGTACTTC. Translated: CASSIQWASGEQYF. The variable domain in full, completed from reference TRBV19 and TRBJ2-7, reads DGGITQSPKYLFRKEGQNVTLSCEQNLNHDAMYWYRQDPGQGLRLIYYSQIVNDFQKGDIAEGYSVSREKKESFPLTVTSAQKNPTAFYLCASSIQWASGEQYFGPGTRLTVT.

This chain connects TRBV28 to TRBJ1-5, with 8 nucleotides matching TRBD1. Germline values: CDR1 MDHEN, CDR2 SYDVKM. This CDR3 region has 15 residues. The V and J ends lost 4 bases and 5 bases, in that order; junction bases with no gene match: 7. The CDR3 DNA reads as TGTGCCAGCAGTTCGCTAGACAGGGGACATCAGCCCCAGCATTTT. Translating it yields CASSSLDRGHQPQHF.